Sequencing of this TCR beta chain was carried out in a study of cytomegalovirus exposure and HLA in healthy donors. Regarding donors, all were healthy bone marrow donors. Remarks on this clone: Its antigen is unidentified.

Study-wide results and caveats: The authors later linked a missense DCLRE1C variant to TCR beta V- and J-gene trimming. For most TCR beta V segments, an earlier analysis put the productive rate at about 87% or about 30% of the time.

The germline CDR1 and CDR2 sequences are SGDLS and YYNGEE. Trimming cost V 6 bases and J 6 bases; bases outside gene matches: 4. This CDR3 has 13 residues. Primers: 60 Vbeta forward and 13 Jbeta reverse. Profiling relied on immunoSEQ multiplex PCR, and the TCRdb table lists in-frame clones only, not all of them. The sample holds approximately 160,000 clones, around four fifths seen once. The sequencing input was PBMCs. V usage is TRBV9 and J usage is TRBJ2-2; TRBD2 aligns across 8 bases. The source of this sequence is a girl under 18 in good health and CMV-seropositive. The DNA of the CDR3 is TGTGCCAGCACATACGGGGGGGCCGGGGAGCTGTTTTTT. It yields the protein CASTYGGAGELFF.